Listed below are T cell receptor beta chains from one sample, sequenced in a study of regulatory T cells in long-lasting Graves disease. TCRdb processed the multiplex PCR reads anew with MiXCR; each CDR3 protein has one entry. In the table there are about half a million distinct CDR3 sequences, less than 25% of which are singletons. The input for sequencing was peripheral blood mononuclear cells (PBMCs), taken when the disease was refractory, from a patient treated with antithyroid drugs. Every receptor here comes from a female donor with Graves disease. Each CDR3 is given with its conserved first and last residue. D genes are given only for firm matches. Clone size is stated in some rows and not others, as once, few, many or a class when expanded.

>TRBJ1-4|TRBV7-2|NA|NA
TGTGCCAGCAGCTTAGTACTGGGGGGCTTTGCAACTAATGAAAAACTGGTTTTT
CASSLVLGGFATNEKLVF
>TRBJ1-1|TRBV6-1|TRBD1|NA
TGTGCCAGCAGGGCTACAGGGGTAGGAGAAGGTGCTGAAGCTTTCTTT
CASRATGVGEGAEAFF
>TRBJ2-6|TRBV7-2|NA|few
TGTGCCCTTGGAGATTCTGGGGCCAACGTCCTGACTTTC
CALGDSGANVLTF
>TRBJ1-5|TRBV20-1|NA|NA
TGCAGTGCTAGACTTACCGGGCCCCAGAGGCCCCGTGGGCAGCCCCAGCATTTT
CSARLTGPQRPRGQPQHF
>TRBJ2-5|TRBV6-1|TRBD2|few
TGTGCCAGCAGTCGACTAGCCCTGGGCCAGGAGACCCAGTACTTC
CASSRLALGQETQYF
>TRBJ1-4|TRBV12-3/TRBV12-4|NA|many
TGTGCCAGCAGTTCTAAACGGGGAGAAAAACTGTTTTTT
CASSSKRGEKLFF
>TRBJ2-7|TRBV5-1|NA|many
TGCGCCAGCAGCTTACCAGCGGAAGCCTACGAGCAGTACTTC
CASSLPAEAYEQYF
>TRBJ2-5|TRBV6-2/TRBV6-3|TRBD1|few
TGTGCCAGCAGTAGGGACAGGGGGCTGGAGACCCAGTACTTC
CASSRDRGLETQYF
>TRBJ1-2|TRBV7-2|NA|many
TGTGCCAGCACCTTGGGAGGGACCTATGGCTACACCTTC
CASTLGGTYGYTF
>TRBJ1-5|TRBV28|TRBD1|few
TGTGCCAGCAGTTTGTCCGGGACAGGGAGGGGTCAGCCCCAGCATTTT
CASSLSGTGRGQPQHF
>TRBJ1-3|TRBV6-5|TRBD1|once
TGTGCCAGCAGTTACTCTAGGACAGGATTGACTGGAAACACCATATATTTT
CASSYSRTGLTGNTIYF
>TRBJ2-6|TRBV9|NA|few
TGTGCCAGCAGCGTAGACGCAGTCCCTGGGGCCAACGTCCTGACTTTC
CASSVDAVPGANVLTF
>TRBJ1-5|TRBV30|NA|NA
TGTGCCTGGAGTGAGGGTAGCAATCAGCCCCAGCATTTT
CAWSEGSNQPQHF
>TRBJ1-1|TRBV2|NA|many
TGTGCCAGCAGTGAAGCTCTCGGAAGCGGAGCTTTCTTT
CASSEALGSGAFF
>TRBJ2-2|TRBV6-1|TRBD1|many
TGTGCCAGCGGGGACAGGTACACCGGGGAGCTGTTTTTT
CASGDRYTGELFF
>TRBJ2-7|TRBV6-2/TRBV6-3|NA|NA
TGTGCCAGCAGTGAGAACACAGATTCCTACGAGCAGTACTTC
CASSENTDSYEQYF
>TRBJ1-5|TRBV19|NA|NA
TGTGCCAGTAGTCTGTATACAGGGTCTAGCAATCAGCCCCAGCATTTT
CASSLYTGSSNQPQHF
>TRBJ1-5|TRBV30|NA|NA
TGTGCCTGGAGTGTACCGGGACAGCCCCAGCATTTT
CAWSVPGQPQHF
>TRBJ2-2|TRBV7-2|TRBD2|many
TGTGCCAGCAGCCTTGGGCTAGCGGGGGGCGGGGAGCTGTTTTTT
CASSLGLAGGGELFF
>TRBJ1-1|TRBV6-5|NA|few
TGTGCCAGCAGTTACAAGAAGGGCCGGGGTGGCACTGAAGCTTTCTTT
CASSYKKGRGGTEAFF
>TRBJ1-2|TRBV20-1|NA|few
TGCAGTGCTAGCCTCCCTGCGGAAGGGGGGGATGGCTACACCTTC
CSASLPAEGGDGYTF
>TRBJ2-7|TRBV3-1|NA|NA
TGTGCCAGCAGCCAAGGAGGCCCAGCCCATGGGGCCGAGCAGTACTTC
CASSQGGPAHGAEQYF
>TRBJ2-7|TRBV11-2|NA|NA
TGTGCCAGCAGCTTAGTCTCGGGGGCGCAAGAGCAGTACTTC
CASSLVSGAQEQYF
>TRBJ2-1|TRBV29-1|NA|NA
TGCAGCGTTGACAGGGGCCCTAGGGAAGAGCAGTTCTTC
CSVDRGPREEQFF
>TRBJ1-3|TRBV5-1|NA|few
TGCGCCAGCAGCAGAGGGGCCGGTGAGGACACCATATATTTT
CASSRGAGEDTIYF
>TRBJ1-6|TRBV28|NA|many
TGTGCCAGCAACCTGAGGCAGGGTACTAATTCACCCCTCCACTTT
CASNLRQGTNSPLHF
>TRBJ1-4|TRBV5-1|NA|many
TGTGCCAGCAGCTTAGCCCCAGGGAATGAAAAACTGTTTTTT
CASSLAPGNEKLFF
>TRBJ2-5|TRBV4-1|NA|few
TGCGCCAGCAGCCAAACTGAACTAGTCGGGACCCAGTACTTC
CASSQTELVGTQYF
>TRBJ1-1|TRBV9|NA|few
TGTGCCAGCAGCGTGGGAATCGGGACTGAAGCTTTCTTT
CASSVGIGTEAFF
>TRBJ1-1|TRBV7-9|NA|NA
TGTGCCAGCAGCTTTGGGAAGGGGACTGAAGCTTTCTTT
CASSFGKGTEAFF
>TRBJ2-5|TRBV12-3/TRBV12-4|TRBD2|many
TGTGCCAGCAGCCGGGCCGGGACTAGCGGGAGTGGGTGGGAGACCCAGTACTTC
CASSRAGTSGSGWETQYF
>TRBJ2-1|TRBV12-3/TRBV12-4|NA|many
TGTGCCAGCGGTTTGGGCCAGTACAATGAGCAGTTCTTC
CASGLGQYNEQFF
>TRBJ1-3|TRBV12-3/TRBV12-4|NA|many
TGTGCCAGCAGTTTAATCCGCAGCTCTGGAAACACCATATATTTT
CASSLIRSSGNTIYF
>TRBJ2-5|TRBV4-2|NA|NA
TGTGCCAGCAGCCATGGGGGAACTGGACATCTAAACCAAGAGACCCAGTACTTC
CASSHGGTGHLNQETQYF
>TRBJ2-5|TRBV5-1|TRBD2|NA
TGCGCCAGCAGCTTGTTCGGGACTAGCGGGACGAGTGAGACCCAGTACTTC
CASSLFGTSGTSETQYF
>TRBJ1-3|TRBV20-1|NA|few
TGCAGTGCTTCCGGGGTACGCTCTGGAAACACCATATATTTT
CSASGVRSGNTIYF
>TRBJ2-6|TRBV15|NA|many
TGTGCCACCAGCAACGTCTACTCTGGGGCCAACGTCCTGACTTTC
CATSNVYSGANVLTF
>TRBJ1-5|TRBV19|TRBD1|few
TGTGCCAGTAGTACACCATACCCCGTGAGGACAGGACCGAGGCAGCCCCAGCATTTT
CASSTPYPVRTGPRQPQHF
>TRBJ1-2|TRBV28|TRBD1|NA
TGCGCCAGCAGCCAAGGCCTCCTAATCCCAGGGGGACAGGCAGACTATGGCTACACCTTC
CASSQGLLIPGGQADYGYTF
>TRBJ1-1|TRBV29-1|NA|NA
TGCAGCACCCAGTCGGGACGGTCGAACACTGAAGCTTTCTTT
CSTQSGRSNTEAFF
>TRBJ2-1|TRBV29-1|TRBD2|few
TGCAGCGTTGAACTAGCCCTAGCGGGAGACAATGAGCAGTTCTTC
CSVELALAGDNEQFF
>TRBJ1-1|TRBV28|TRBD1|many
TGTGCCAGCAGTCATCTGACAGGGTTGAACACTGAAGCTTTCTTT
CASSHLTGLNTEAFF
>TRBJ1-6|TRBV2|NA|NA
TGTGCCAGCAGTGAATTGAAGGGTCCGATTTCACCCCTCCACTTT
CASSELKGPISPLHF
>TRBJ1-5|TRBV6-5|NA|many
TGTGCCAGCAGTTATGGGCAGGGCAATCAGCCCCAGCATTTT
CASSYGQGNQPQHF
>TRBJ1-2|TRBV10-3|NA|NA
TGTGCCATCAGCTCCAGGGGCGATGGCTACACCTTC
CAISSRGDGYTF
>TRBJ1-2|TRBV11-2|TRBD1|NA
TGTGCCAGCAGCCCGCGGGACAGGGGGCTTCGAGGCTACACCTTC
CASSPRDRGLRGYTF
>TRBJ1-6|TRBV19|TRBD1|few
TGTGCCAGTCCAAGGACAGGGGAGGGTTCACCCCTCCACTTT
CASPRTGEGSPLHF
>TRBJ2-5|TRBV5-1|NA|NA
TGCGCCAGCACCCCCGGGGCTAACCAAGAGACCCAGTACTTC
CASTPGANQETQYF
>TRBJ1-5|TRBV19|NA|NA
TGTGCCAGTAGTATAGATGTCGGAGACTATAGCAATCAGCCCCAGCATTTT
CASSIDVGDYSNQPQHF
>TRBJ2-3|TRBV2|NA|few
TGTGCCAGCACCTCTCCGGGGCGAGCGACGCAGTATTTT
CASTSPGRATQYF
>TRBJ1-3|TRBV20-1|NA|NA
TGCAGTGCTAGAGATCTGGGCAACTCTGGAAACACCATATATTTT
CSARDLGNSGNTIYF
>TRBJ1-1|TRBV7-6|NA|few
TGTGCCAGCAGCTTGGAGGGTCGGGTCACTGAAGCTTTCTTT
CASSLEGRVTEAFF
>TRBJ1-5|TRBV6-9|NA|few
TGTGCCAGCAGTTACTGGGGAAACAATCAGCCCCAGCATTTT
CASSYWGNNQPQHF
>TRBJ1-4|TRBV3-1|TRBD1|few
TGTGCCAGCAGCCAGCACGACAGGGTGACTAATGAAAAACTGTTTTTT
CASSQHDRVTNEKLFF
>TRBJ2-7|TRBV20-1|NA|NA
TGCAGTGCTAGAGAGGCCGCCTCCTACGAGCAGTACTTC
CSAREAASYEQYF
>TRBJ2-7|TRBV5-1|NA|few
TGCGCCAGCAGCTTGCGTGTCGAAAAGACGATCGAGCAGTACTTC
CASSLRVEKTIEQYF
>TRBJ1-1|TRBV20-1|NA|many
TGCAGTGTTGACGGGCGGATCACTGAAGCTTTCTTT
CSVDGRITEAFF
>TRBJ1-1|TRBV20-1|TRBD1|NA
TGCAGTGCTAGGAGACAGGGAATCGCTGAAGCTTTCTTT
CSARRQGIAEAFF
>TRBJ2-3|TRBV5-8|NA|once
TGTGCCAGCAGCTTGGGGGGACGGAGCACAGATACGCAGTATTTT
CASSLGGRSTDTQYF